This is a list of T cell receptor beta chains from one sample in a study of PD-1 and CTLA-4 blockade in melanoma. Assay used: immunoSEQ multiplex PCR; TCRdb lists only in-frame clones, some missing. The data show 28,000 or so clones, with approximately 90% seen just once and about 8.6% held by the top ten. The sample consisted of CD8+ T cells from peripheral blood, taken from a patient given anti-PD-1 treatment. These receptors were obtained from a human donor with melanoma. CDR3s include the opening cysteine and the closing phenylalanine or tryptophan. The D gene is left open where the match is weak. Only part of the rows carry a size: once, few, many, or a class if the clone is expanded.

CDR3 protein	CDR3 DNA	D gene	clone size	V gene	J gene
CASSLGQGAEAFF	TGCGCCAGCAGCTTAGGACAGGGGGCTGAAGCTTTCTTT	TRBD1	once	TRBV5-1	TRBJ1-1
CASSPTRDSIYEQYF	TGTGCCAGCAGTCCAACCCGGGACAGTATCTACGAGCAGTACTTC	TRBD1	-	TRBV28	TRBJ2-7
CASSATIPRSAHFSYEQYF	TGTGCCAGCAGTGCAACCATCCCCAGGTCAGCCCACTTCTCCTACGAGCAGTACTTC	-	-	TRBV28	TRBJ2-7
CASSQATGTSGALINTGELFF	TGTGCCAGCAGCCAGGCCACCGGGACTAGCGGGGCATTAATCAACACCGGGGAGCTGTTTTTT	TRBD2	-	TRBV14	TRBJ2-2
CASSLTGTPEDIQYF	TGTGCCAGTAGCCTTACGGGGACACCTGAAGACATTCAGTACTTC	-	-	TRBV19	TRBJ2-4
CASSPGSSNAPLHF	TGTGCCAGCAGTCCGGGCAGTTCGAACGCACCCCTCCACTTT	-	-	TRBV6-5	TRBJ1-6
CASSIYLGEAFF	TGTGCCAGTAGTATTTATTTGGGTGAAGCTTTCTTT	-	-	TRBV19	TRBJ1-1
CASSQVGGFVTGELFF	TGCGCCAGCAGCCAAGTCGGCGGTTTCGTCACCGGGGAGCTGTTTTTT	-	-	TRBV4-1	TRBJ2-2
CASSGTSGEVNNEQFF	TGCGCCAGCAGTGGGACTAGCGGGGAGGTTAACAATGAGCAGTTCTTC	TRBD2	-	TRBV10-1	TRBJ2-1
CASSGAGVQPQHF	TGTGCCAGCAGCGGTGCCGGGGTCCAGCCCCAGCATTTT	-	-	TRBV9	TRBJ1-5
CASSEAGVGYSNQPQHF	TGTGCCAGCAGTGAAGCGGGGGTGGGTTATAGCAATCAGCCCCAGCATTTT	-	few	TRBV6-1	TRBJ1-5